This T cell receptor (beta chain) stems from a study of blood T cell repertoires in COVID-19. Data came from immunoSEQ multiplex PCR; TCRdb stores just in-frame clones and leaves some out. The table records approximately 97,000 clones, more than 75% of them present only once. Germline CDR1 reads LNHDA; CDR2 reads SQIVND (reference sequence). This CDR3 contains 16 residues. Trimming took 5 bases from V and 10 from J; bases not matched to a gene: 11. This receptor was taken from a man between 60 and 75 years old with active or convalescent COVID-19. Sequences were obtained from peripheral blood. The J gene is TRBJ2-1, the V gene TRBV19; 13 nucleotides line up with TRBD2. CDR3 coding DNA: TGTGCCAGTAGTTCCTCACCGGGACTAGCGGGAAGAGAGCAGTTCTTC. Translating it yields CASSSSPGLAGREQFF. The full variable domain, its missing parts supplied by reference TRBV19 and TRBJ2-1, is DGGITQSPKYLFRKEGQNVTLSCEQNLNHDAMYWYRQDPGQGLRLIYYSQIVNDFQKGDIAEGYSVSREKKESFPLTVTSAQKNPTAFYLCASSSSPGLAGREQFFGPGTRLTVL.